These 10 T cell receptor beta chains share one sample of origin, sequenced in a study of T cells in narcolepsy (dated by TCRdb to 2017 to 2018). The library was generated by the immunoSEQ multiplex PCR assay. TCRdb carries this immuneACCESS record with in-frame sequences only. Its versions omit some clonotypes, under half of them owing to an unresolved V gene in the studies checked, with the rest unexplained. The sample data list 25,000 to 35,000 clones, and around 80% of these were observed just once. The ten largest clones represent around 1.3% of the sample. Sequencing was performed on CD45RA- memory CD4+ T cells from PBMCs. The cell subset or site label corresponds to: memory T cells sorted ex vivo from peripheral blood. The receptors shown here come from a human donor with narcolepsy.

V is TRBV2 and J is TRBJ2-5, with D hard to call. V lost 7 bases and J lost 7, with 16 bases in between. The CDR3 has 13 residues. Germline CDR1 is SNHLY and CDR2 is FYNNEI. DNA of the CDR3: TGTGCCAGCACAGACCAGCTTAAGGGGACCCAGTACTTC. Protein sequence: CASTDQLKGTQYF.

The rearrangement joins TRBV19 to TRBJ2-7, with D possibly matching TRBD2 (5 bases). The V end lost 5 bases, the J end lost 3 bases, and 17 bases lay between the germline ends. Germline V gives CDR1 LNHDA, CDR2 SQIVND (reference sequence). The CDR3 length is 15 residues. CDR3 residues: CASSYSWTGSYEQYF. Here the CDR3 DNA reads TGTGCCAGTAGTTATTCGTGGACGGGAAGCTACGAGCAGTACTTC.

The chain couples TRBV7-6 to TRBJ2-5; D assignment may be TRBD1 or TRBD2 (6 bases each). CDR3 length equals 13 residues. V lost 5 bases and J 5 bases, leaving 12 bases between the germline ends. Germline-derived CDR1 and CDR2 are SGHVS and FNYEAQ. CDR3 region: CASSKPGAETQYF. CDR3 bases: TGTGCCAGCAGCAAACCGGGGGCGGAGACCCAGTACTTC.

The CDR3 reads CASSPRQGANTEAFF. The CDR3 nucleotides are TGTGCCAGCTCACCACGGCAGGGAGCGAACACTGAAGCTTTCTTT. The chain uses TRBV18 and TRBJ1-1; TRBD1 might be the D (5 bases). The CDR3 covers 15 residues. Germline V gene sequence: CDR1 KGHSH, CDR2 LQKENI. The V gene lost 1 base and the J gene lost 1 base, with 10 bases spanning the gap.

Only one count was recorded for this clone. CDR3 amino acids: CASTRPRVTEAFF. CDR3 nucleotide sequence: TGTGCCTCCACAAGGCCGAGAGTCACTGAAGCTTTCTTT. The chain recombines TRBV30 with TRBJ1-1; unclear D gene. The germline V gene encodes CDR1 GTSNPN and CDR2 SVGIG (reference sequence). This CDR3 spans 13 amino acids. Trimming removed 7 bases from V and 4 bases from J, with 16 bases in between.

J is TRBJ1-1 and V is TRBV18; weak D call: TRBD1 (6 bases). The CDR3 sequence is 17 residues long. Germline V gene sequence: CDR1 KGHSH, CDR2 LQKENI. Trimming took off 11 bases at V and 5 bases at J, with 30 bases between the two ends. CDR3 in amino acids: CAHTPDSNLGVGTEAFF. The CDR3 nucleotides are TGTGCCCACACCCCGGACAGCAACCTTGGGGTGGGAACTGAAGCTTTCTTT.

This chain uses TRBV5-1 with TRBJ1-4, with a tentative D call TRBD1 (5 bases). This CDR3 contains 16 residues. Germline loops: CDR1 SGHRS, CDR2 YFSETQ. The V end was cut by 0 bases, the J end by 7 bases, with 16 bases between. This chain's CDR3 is CASSLAETVVGEKLFF. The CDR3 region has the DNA TGCGCCAGCAGCTTGGCCGAGACAGTAGTCGGTGAAAAACTGTTTTTT.

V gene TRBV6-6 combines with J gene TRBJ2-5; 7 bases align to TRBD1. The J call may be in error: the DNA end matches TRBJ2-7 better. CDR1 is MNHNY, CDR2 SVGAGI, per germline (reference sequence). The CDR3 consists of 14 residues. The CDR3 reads CASSQGTASYEQYF. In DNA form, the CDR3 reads TGTGCCAGCAGTCAAGGGACAGCTTCCTACGAGCAGTACTTC.

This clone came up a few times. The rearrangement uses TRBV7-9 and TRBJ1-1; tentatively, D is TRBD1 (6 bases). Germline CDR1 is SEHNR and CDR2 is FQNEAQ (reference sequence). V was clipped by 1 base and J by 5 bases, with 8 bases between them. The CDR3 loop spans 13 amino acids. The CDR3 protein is CASSLEGGTEAFF. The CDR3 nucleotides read TGTGCCAGCAGCTTAGAAGGGGGGACTGAAGCTTTCTTT.

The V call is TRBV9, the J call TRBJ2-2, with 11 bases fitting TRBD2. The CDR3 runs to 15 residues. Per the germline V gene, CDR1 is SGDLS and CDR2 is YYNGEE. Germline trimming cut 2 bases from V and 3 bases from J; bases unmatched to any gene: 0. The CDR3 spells CASSVGLADTGELFF. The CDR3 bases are TGTGCCAGCAGCGTGGGACTAGCGGACACCGGGGAGCTGTTTTTT.